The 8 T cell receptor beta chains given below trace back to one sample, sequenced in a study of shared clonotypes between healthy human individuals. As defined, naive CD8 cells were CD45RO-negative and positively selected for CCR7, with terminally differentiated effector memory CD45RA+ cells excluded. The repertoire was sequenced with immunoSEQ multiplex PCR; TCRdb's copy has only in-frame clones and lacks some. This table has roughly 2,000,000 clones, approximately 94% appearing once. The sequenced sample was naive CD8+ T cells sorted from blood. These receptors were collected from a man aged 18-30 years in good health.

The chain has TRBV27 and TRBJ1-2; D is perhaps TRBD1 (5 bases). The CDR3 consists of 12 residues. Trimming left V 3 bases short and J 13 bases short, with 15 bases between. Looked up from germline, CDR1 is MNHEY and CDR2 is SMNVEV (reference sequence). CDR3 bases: TGTGCCAGCAGTTTTCAGGCAGGGTCGGTCACCTTC. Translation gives CASSFQAGSVTF.

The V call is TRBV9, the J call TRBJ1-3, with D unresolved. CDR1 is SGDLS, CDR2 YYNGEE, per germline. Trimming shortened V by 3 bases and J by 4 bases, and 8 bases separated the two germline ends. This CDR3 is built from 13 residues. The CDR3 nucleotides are TGTGCCAGCAGCGAGGAATCGGGAAACACCATATATTTT. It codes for CASSEESGNTIYF.

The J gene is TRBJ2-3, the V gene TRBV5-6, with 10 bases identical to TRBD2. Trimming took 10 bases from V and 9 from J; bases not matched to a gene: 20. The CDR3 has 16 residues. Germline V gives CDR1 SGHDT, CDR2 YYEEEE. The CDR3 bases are TGTGCCTTTGGGGGGGCCGATCTAGCGGGGGCCCGCACGCAGTATTTT. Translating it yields CAFGGADLAGARTQYF.

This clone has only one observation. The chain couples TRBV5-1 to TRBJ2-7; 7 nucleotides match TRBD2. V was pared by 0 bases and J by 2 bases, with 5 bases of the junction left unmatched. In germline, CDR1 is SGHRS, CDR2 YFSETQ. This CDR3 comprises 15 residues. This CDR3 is CASSLAGEGPYEQYF. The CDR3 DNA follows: TGCGCCAGCAGCTTGGCCGGGGAGGGTCCCTACGAGCAGTACTTC.

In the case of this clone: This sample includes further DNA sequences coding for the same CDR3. The CDR3 reads CASSSSGDTQYF. The CDR3 DNA reads as TGTGCCAGCAGCTCGAGTGGAGATACGCAGTATTTT. This rearrangement joins TRBV11-2 to TRBJ2-3, with D unclear. The CDR3 covers 12 residues. The germline V gene encodes CDR1 SGHAT and CDR2 FQNNGV. V lost 4 bases, J lost 5 bases, and 7 bases lay in between.

The CDR3 region has the DNA TGTGCCAGCAGCCCCATCGGGTCGGCGGGAGCCAAAAACATTCAGTACTTC. Its translation: CASSPIGSAGAKNIQYF. The chain is built from TRBV27 and TRBJ2-4; D might be TRBD2 (5 bases). The CDR3 has 17 residues. Between the trimmed V and J ends, which lost 6 bases and 0 bases, there was a span of 18 bases. Germline V lookup: CDR1 MNHEY, CDR2 SMNVEV (reference sequence).

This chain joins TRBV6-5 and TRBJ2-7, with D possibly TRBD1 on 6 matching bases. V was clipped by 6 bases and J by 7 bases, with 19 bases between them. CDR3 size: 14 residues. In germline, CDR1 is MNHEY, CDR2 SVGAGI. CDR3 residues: CASSSTGIGREQYF. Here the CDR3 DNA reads TGTGCCAGCAGCTCTACAGGGATTGGTAGGGAGCAGTACTTC.

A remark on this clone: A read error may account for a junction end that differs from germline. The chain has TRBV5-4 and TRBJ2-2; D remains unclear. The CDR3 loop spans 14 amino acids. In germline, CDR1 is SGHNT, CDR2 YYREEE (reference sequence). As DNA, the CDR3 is TGCGCCAGCAGCCAAGATTGGTACACCGGGGAGCTGTTTTTT. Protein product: CASSQDWYTGELFF. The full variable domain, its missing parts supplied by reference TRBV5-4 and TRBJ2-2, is ETGVTQSPTHLIKTRGQQVTLRCSSQSGHNTVSWYQQALGQGPQFIFQYYREEENGRGNFPPRFSGLQFPNYSSELNVNALELDDSALYLCASSQDWYTGELFFGEGSRLTVL.